These 27 T cell receptor beta chains share one sample of origin, sequenced in a study of OX40 agonist ivuxolimab in advanced cancers. Here immunoSEQ multiplex PCR was the method, and the copy in TCRdb shows in-frame clones only, minus some. The sample holds about 77,000 clones; 87% are singletons and the top ten take less than 0.7%. This sample comprised CD4+ or CD8+ T cells sorted from blood, obtained in a trial of the OX40 agonist ivuxolimab. The receptors originated from an adult with an advanced solid tumor such as melanoma, head and neck, liver or kidney cancer.

The rearrangement links TRBV11-2 to TRBJ2-5; 12 nucleotides align to TRBD1. Losses at the gene ends were 1 base for V and 5 bases for J; bases not matched to a gene: 5. Germline V gene data show CDR1 as SGHAT and CDR2 as FQNNGV. This CDR3 has 16 residues. CDR3 in DNA: TGTGCCAGCAGCTTAGTCGGGACAGGGGGCGTTGAGACCCAGTACTTC. Its protein product is CASSLVGTGGVETQYF.

This rearrangement joins TRBV6-5 to TRBJ1-1; D gene ambiguous. The CDR3 is made up of 13 amino acids. CDR1 is MNHEY and CDR2 is SVGAGI in the germline V gene. The V end lost 4 bases, the J end lost 4 bases, and 10 bases lay between the germline ends. The CDR3 sequence: CASSSLRGTEAFF. The CDR3 nucleotides are TGTGCCAGCAGTTCACTTCGGGGCACTGAAGCTTTCTTT.

The V gene is TRBV30, the J gene TRBJ1-1; 8 positions match TRBD1. This CDR3 contains 14 residues. The ends lost 0 bases at V and 14 bases at J; junction bases unmatched: 14. CDR1 and CDR2 (germline): GTSNPN, SVGIG (reference sequence). The DNA of the CDR3 is TGTGCCTGGAGTGTAGGGGGACGGACAGGGCGAAACTTCTTT. Protein sequence: CAWSVGGRTGRNFF.

The V call is TRBV28, the J call TRBJ2-1; D ambiguous. CDR1 MDHEN and CDR2 SYDVKM come from the germline V gene. The CDR3 loop spans 15 amino acids. Trimming took off 2 bases at V and 2 bases at J, with 10 bases between the two ends. CDR3 sequence (DNA): TGTGCCAGCAGTTTAGGGCAGACCCCCTACAATGAGCAGTTCTTC. Its translation: CASSLGQTPYNEQFF.

CDR3 protein: CSVRGLPVNTEAFF. For the CDR3, the DNA is TGCAGCGTCAGGGGTCTCCCTGTTAACACTGAAGCTTTCTTT. The V gene is TRBV29-1, the J gene TRBJ1-1, with TRBD1 as a possible D gene (6 bases). Germline V lookup: CDR1 SQVTM, CDR2 ANQGSEA. The V gene lost 6 bases and the J gene lost 2 bases, with 16 bases spanning the gap. CDR3 length: 14 amino acids. Full variable domain (remainder filled in from reference TRBV29-1 and TRBJ1-1): SAVISQKPSRDICQRGTSLTIQCQVDSQVTMMFWYRQQPGQSLTLIATANQGSEATYESGFVIDKFPISRPNLTFSTLTVSNMSPEDSSIYLCSVRGLPVNTEAFFGQGTRLTVV.

The rearrangement joins TRBV11-3 to TRBJ1-1, with 9 bases aligning to TRBD1. With 5 bases clipped from V and 4 bases from J, the junction kept 8 bases outside the gene matches. Germline V gene data show CDR1 as SGHNT and CDR2 as YENEEA. This CDR3 region has 15 residues. CDR3: CASSATGGPGTEAFF. In DNA form, the CDR3 reads TGTGCCAGCAGCGCTACAGGGGGCCCGGGCACTGAAGCTTTCTTT.

This clone was detected once. This chain links TRBV6-1 with TRBJ1-1; 9 nucleotides line up with TRBD1. V was pared by 7 bases and J by 6 bases, with 9 bases of the junction left unmatched. The CDR3 is made up of 14 amino acids. In germline, CDR1 is MNHNS, CDR2 SASEGT. CDR3 residues: CASTRGQGLAEAFF. The CDR3 nucleotides are TGTGCCAGCACCCGGGGACAGGGATTGGCTGAAGCTTTCTTT.

V and J are TRBV5-1 and TRBJ2-7; D is unclear. The CDR3 loop spans 14 amino acids. Trimming cost V 0 bases and J 4 bases, with 11 bases left between them. Germline CDR1 and CDR2: SGHRS and YFSETQ. Here the CDR3 reads CASSLVWGPYEQYF. The CDR3 DNA follows: TGCGCCAGCAGCTTGGTCTGGGGTCCTTACGAGCAGTACTTC.

V and J are TRBV2 and TRBJ1-4; D is possibly TRBD1 (6 bases). Germline V gives CDR1 SNHLY, CDR2 FYNNEI. CDR3 length: 12 residues. V dropped 8 bases and J dropped 4 bases, with 8 bases sitting between them. The CDR3 reads CASRQDNEKLFF. For the CDR3, the DNA is TGTGCCAGCCGACAGGATAATGAAAAACTGTTTTTT.

The rearrangement joins TRBV25-1 to TRBJ1-4, with 8 bases lining up with TRBD1. Trimming at V came to 3 bases and at J to 7 bases, leaving 13 bases not matched to a gene. CDR3 length: 17 amino acids. Germline-derived CDR1 and CDR2 are MGHDK and SYGVNS. As DNA, the CDR3 is TGTGCCAGCAGTGATTCGGTACAACAGGGGGGATTTGAAAAACTGTTTTTT. Its translation: CASSDSVQQGGFEKLFF.

The chain is built from TRBV5-4 and TRBJ2-3; perhaps TRBD2 as D (6 bases). The V gene's germline CDR1 is SGHNT and CDR2 YYREEE (reference sequence). The CDR3 length is 15 residues. The V end was cut by 4 bases, the J end by 3 bases, with 15 bases between. Here the CDR3 reads CASSMRGRDTDTQYF. The CDR3 DNA sequence: TGTGCCAGCAGCATGCGGGGCAGGGATACAGATACGCAGTATTTT. The full variable domain, completed using reference TRBV5-4 and TRBJ2-3, is ETGVTQSPTHLIKTRGQQVTLRCSSQSGHNTVSWYQQALGQGPQFIFQYYREEENGRGNFPPRFSGLQFPNYSSELNVNALELDDSALYLCASSMRGRDTDTQYFGPGTRLTVL.

The DNA for the CDR3 is TGTGCCAGCAGTTCTCTCAGGGGAAATGGGTATAGCAATCAGCCCCAGCATTTT. It is translated as CASSSLRGNGYSNQPQHF. The chain employs TRBV2 and TRBJ1-5; possibly TRBD1 for D (6 bases). V was cut by 5 bases and J by 0 bases, with 20 bases left in between. The CDR3 is 18 amino acids. CDR1 is SNHLY, CDR2 FYNNEI, per germline.

CDR3 amino acids: CASSPLQGADTQYF. Written as DNA, the CDR3 is TGTGCCAGCAGCCCTTTACAGGGTGCAGATACGCAGTATTTT. The J gene is TRBJ2-3, the V gene TRBV5-5; D perhaps matches TRBD1 (6 bases). The V end was cut by 4 bases, the J end by 4 bases, with 13 bases between. The germline CDR1 and CDR2 sequences are SGHKS and YYEKEE (reference sequence). This CDR3 is built from 14 residues. The full variable domain, with the rest looked up from reference TRBV5-5 and TRBJ2-3, is DAGVTQSPTHLIKTRGQQVTLRCSPISGHKSVSWYQQVLGQGPQFIFQYYEKEERGRGNFPDRFSARQFPNYSSELNVNALLLGDSALYLCASSPLQGADTQYFGPGTRLTVL.

The chain carries TRBV5-1 and TRBJ2-7; D perhaps matches TRBD1 (6 bases). V was cut by 6 bases and J by 3 bases, with 28 bases left in between. Germline CDR1 and CDR2: SGHRS and YFSETQ. The CDR3 loop spans 18 amino acids. Written as DNA, the CDR3 is TGCGCCAGCAACATACAACCTATAGGCAGGGGTGGCCACTACGAGCAGTACTTC. Its protein is CASNIQPIGRGGHYEQYF.

This clone was detected a few times. This chain connects TRBV19 to TRBJ1-5; D may be TRBD1 (5 bases). V was pared by 5 bases and J by 5 bases, with 10 bases between. Germline loops: CDR1 LNHDA, CDR2 SQIVND (reference sequence). The CDR3 has 13 amino acids. The CDR3 loop reads CASSRDFYQPQHF. CDR3 DNA sequence: TGTGCCAGTAGTCGGGACTTTTATCAGCCCCAGCATTTT.

V usage is TRBV5-1 and J usage is TRBJ2-7; tentatively, D is TRBD1 (6 bases). There are 16 residues in the CDR3. V gave up 0 bases and J gave up 5 bases, with 18 bases separating them. Germline assignment: CDR1 SGHRS and CDR2 YFSETQ. In nucleotides, the CDR3 is TGCGCCAGCAGCTTGGAAGCCCGTTCACAGGGCAACGAGCAGTACTTC. Its translation: CASSLEARSQGNEQYF.

The rearrangement joins TRBV20-1 to TRBJ2-5; D unresolved. The CDR3 is made up of 11 amino acids. Germline V lookup: CDR1 DFQATT, CDR2 SNEGSKA (reference sequence). V lost 0 bases and J lost 6, with 5 bases in between. In DNA form, the CDR3 reads TGCAGTGCTAGAGATAAACAGACCCAGTACTTC. This gives the protein CSARDKQTQYF.

This chain links TRBV2 with TRBJ2-5; D is perhaps TRBD2 (6 bases). The V gene lost 7 bases and the J gene lost 5 bases, with 14 bases spanning the gap. The CDR3 consists of 13 residues. The germline V gene encodes CDR1 SNHLY and CDR2 FYNNEI. CDR3 DNA: TGTGCCAGCAATTTTGGGGGGAGGGAGACCCAGTACTTC. Protein product: CASNFGGRETQYF.

The chain combines TRBV5-6 with TRBJ2-7, with 11 nucleotides matching TRBD2. V shed 4 bases and J 4 bases; nucleotides not matched to a gene: 7. Germline values: CDR1 SGHDT, CDR2 YYEEEE. CDR3 size: 15 residues. For the CDR3, the DNA is TGTGCCAGCAGCCGTAGCGGGAGGGCCCCTTACGAGCAGTACTTC. Encoded protein: CASSRSGRAPYEQYF.

The rearrangement links TRBV28 to TRBJ1-2; D gene uncertain. Per the germline V gene, CDR1 is MDHEN and CDR2 is SYDVKM. The CDR3 totals 14 residues. Between the trimmed V and J ends, which lost 3 bases and 1 base, there was a span of 9 bases. The CDR3 nucleotides read TGTGCCAGCAGTTTCTCGGTAGATAACTATGGCTACACCTTC. Translated, it gives CASSFSVDNYGYTF.

This chain connects TRBV29-1 to TRBJ1-5; D is unresolved. The CDR3 is made up of 12 amino acids. V was trimmed by 4 bases and J by 2 bases, leaving 6 bases between them. CDR1 is SQVTM and CDR2 is ANQGSEA in the germline V gene. The CDR3 sequence: CSVGRGNQPQHF. As DNA, the CDR3 is TGCAGCGTTGGGAGGGGCAATCAGCCCCAGCATTTT.

This chain links TRBV6-5 with TRBJ2-7, with D uncertain. The germline V and J ends were trimmed by 6 bases and 0 bases, with 15 bases remaining between them. The CDR3 extends over 15 amino acids. Germline V CDR1 and CDR2: MNHEY, SVGAGI. The CDR3 DNA follows: TGTGCCAGCAGCTCCACTTTTACCGGCTCCTACGAGCAGTACTTC. It is translated as CASSSTFTGSYEQYF.

The chain is built from TRBV4-1 and TRBJ1-5; D ambiguous. Germline V gives CDR1 MGHRA, CDR2 YSYEKL. The V end was cut by 2 bases, the J end by 1 base, with 3 bases between. This CDR3 has 13 amino acids. Written as DNA, the CDR3 is TGCGCCAGCAGCCAAAAAAGCAATCAGCCCCAGCATTTT. Its translation is CASSQKSNQPQHF.

This chain connects TRBV15 to TRBJ2-1, with 7 nucleotides matching TRBD2. Germline CDR1 is LNHNV and CDR2 is YYDKDF (reference sequence). The CDR3 consists of 15 residues. Germline trimming cut 0 bases from V and 6 bases from J; bases unmatched to any gene: 5. The CDR3 sequence is CATSRDPAGTNEQFF. CDR3 in DNA: TGTGCCACCAGCAGAGACCCAGCGGGGACCAATGAGCAGTTCTTC.

This clone appeared a single time. Here the CDR3 DNA reads TGCGCCAGCAGCTTAGGCGGCCTTACCTACGAGCAGTACTTC. This translates into CASSLGGLTYEQYF. The genes are TRBV5-1 and TRBJ2-7; D is ambiguous. The CDR3 has 14 residues. Deletions cut 2 bases from V and 2 bases from J, with 11 bases between. Germline CDR1 reads SGHRS; CDR2 reads YFSETQ.

The chain uses TRBV15 and TRBJ1-1; 8 nucleotides line up with TRBD1. The CDR3 extends over 18 amino acids. The germline CDR1 and CDR2 sequences are LNHNV and YYDKDF (reference sequence). V lost 3 bases, J lost 1 base, and 13 bases stayed unmatched. The CDR3 region has the DNA TGTGCCACCAGCAGCCCTCTGTATGTTGGACAGGGGAACACTGAAGCTTTCTTT. Its protein product is CATSSPLYVGQGNTEAFF.

V gene TRBV21-1 combines with J gene TRBJ2-2; the table's D call, TRBD1, has no DNA check behind it. TRBV21-1 is reported as a pseudogene. This CDR3 has 15 amino acids. This chain's CDR3 is CASSKAGAYTGELFF. CDR3 DNA sequence: TGTGCCAGCAGCAAGGCAGGGGCATACACCGGGGAGCTGTTTTTT.